This T cell receptor (beta chain) was found in a study of molecular identifiers for immune sequencing clone quantification. Trimming cost V 6 bases and J 6 bases, with 13 bases left between them. Germline-derived CDR1 and CDR2 are SEHNR and FQNEAQ (reference sequence). The CDR3 has 13 amino acids. Via MiXCR, TCRdb re-called the PCR reads, giving one row per CDR3 protein. The sample holds approximately 97,000 distinct CDR3 sequences, roughly 24% seen once. This clonotype was detected many times. Specimen: naive CD8+ T cells from blood, with Jurkat cell RNA spiked in. Indicated subset: FACS-sorted CD8+CD4-CCR7+CD45RA+ naive T cells. This TCR derives from a human donor in good health. Some libraries in this study had Jurkat cell RNA spiked in. V and J are TRBV7-9 and TRBJ2-3; D remains ambiguous. The CDR3: CASRTTLWDTQYF. DNA of the CDR3: TGTGCCAGCAGGACAACCCTCTGGGATACGCAGTATTTT.